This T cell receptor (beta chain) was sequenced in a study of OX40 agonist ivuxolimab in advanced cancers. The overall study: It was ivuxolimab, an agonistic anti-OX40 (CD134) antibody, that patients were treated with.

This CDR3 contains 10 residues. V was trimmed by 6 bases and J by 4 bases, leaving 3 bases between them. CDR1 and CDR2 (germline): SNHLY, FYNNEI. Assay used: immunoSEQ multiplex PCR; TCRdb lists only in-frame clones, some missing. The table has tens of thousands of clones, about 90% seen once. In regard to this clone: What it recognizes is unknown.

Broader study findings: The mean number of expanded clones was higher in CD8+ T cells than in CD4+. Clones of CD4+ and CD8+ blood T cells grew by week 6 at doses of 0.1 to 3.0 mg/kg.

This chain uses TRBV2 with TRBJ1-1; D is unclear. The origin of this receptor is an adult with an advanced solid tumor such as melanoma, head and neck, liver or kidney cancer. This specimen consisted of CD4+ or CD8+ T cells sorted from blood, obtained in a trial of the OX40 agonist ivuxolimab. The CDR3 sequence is CASRGTEAFF. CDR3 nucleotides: TGTGCCAGCAGGGGCACTGAAGCTTTCTTT.